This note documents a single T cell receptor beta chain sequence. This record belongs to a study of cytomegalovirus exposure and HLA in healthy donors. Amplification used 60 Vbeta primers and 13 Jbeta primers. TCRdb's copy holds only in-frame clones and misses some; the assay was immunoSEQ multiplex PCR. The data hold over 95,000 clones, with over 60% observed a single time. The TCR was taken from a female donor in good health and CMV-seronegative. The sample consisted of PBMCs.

The CDR3 DNA reads TGTGCCAGCAGCTTGATCGTCGCAGGGGGCGACTATGGCTACACCTTC. It is translated as CASSLIVAGGDYGYTF. The chain joins TRBV5-5 to TRBJ1-2; 8 bases map to TRBD1. Germline V lookup: CDR1 SGHKS, CDR2 YYEKEE (reference sequence). The V gene end was trimmed by 1 base and the J gene end by 3 bases; junction bases not matched to a gene: 8. The CDR3 covers 16 residues. Full variable domain (rest looked up from reference TRBV5-5 and TRBJ1-2): DAGVTQSPTHLIKTRGQQVTLRCSPISGHKSVSWYQQVLGQGPQFIFQYYEKEERGRGNFPDRFSARQFPNYSSELNVNALLLGDSALYLCASSLIVAGGDYGYTFGSGTRLTVV.